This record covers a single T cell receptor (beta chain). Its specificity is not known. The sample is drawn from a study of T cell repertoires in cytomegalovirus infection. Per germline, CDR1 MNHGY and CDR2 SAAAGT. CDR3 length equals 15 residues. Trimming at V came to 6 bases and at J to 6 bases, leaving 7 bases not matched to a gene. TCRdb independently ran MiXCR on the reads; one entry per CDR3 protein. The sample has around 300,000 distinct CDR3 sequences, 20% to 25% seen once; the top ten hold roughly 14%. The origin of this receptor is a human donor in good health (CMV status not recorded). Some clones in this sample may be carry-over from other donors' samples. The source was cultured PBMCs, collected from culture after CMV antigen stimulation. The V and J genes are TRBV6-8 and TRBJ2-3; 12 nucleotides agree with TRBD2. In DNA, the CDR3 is TGTGCCAGCAGCCAAGGACTAGCGGGATCTGATACGCAGTATTTT. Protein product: CASSQGLAGSDTQYF.